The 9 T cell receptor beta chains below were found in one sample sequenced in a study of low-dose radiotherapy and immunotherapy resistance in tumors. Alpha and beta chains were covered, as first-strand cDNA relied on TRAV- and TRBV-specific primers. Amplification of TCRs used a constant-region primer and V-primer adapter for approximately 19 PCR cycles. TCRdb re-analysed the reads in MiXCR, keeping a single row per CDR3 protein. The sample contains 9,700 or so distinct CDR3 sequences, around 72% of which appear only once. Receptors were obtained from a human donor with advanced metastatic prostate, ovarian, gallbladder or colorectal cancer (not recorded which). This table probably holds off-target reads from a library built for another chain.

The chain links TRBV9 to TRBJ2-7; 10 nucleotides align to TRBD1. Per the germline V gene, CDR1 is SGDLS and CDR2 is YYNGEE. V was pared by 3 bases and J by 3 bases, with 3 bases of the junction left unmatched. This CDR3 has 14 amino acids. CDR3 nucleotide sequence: TGTGCCAGCAGCGACCGGGACAGGGGCTACGAGCAGTACTTC. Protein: CASSDRDRGYEQYF.

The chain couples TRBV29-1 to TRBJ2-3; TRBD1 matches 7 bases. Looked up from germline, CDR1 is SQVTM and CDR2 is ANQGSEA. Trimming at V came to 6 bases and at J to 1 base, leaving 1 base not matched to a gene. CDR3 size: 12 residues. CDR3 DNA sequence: TGCAGCGTCACAGGGGGCACAGATACGCAGTATTTT. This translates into CSVTGGTDTQYF.

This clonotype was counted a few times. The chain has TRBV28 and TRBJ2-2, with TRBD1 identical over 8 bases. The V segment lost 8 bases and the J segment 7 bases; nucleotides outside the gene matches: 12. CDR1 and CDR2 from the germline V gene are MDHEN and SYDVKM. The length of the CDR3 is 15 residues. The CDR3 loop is CASYTWTGSGGELFF. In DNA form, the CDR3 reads TGTGCCAGCTATACTTGGACAGGGTCGGGCGGGGAGCTGTTTTTT. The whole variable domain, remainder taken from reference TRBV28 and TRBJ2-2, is DVKVTQSSRYLVKRTGEKVFLECVQDMDHENMFWYRQDPGLGLRLIYFSYDVKMKEKGDIPEGYSVSREKKERFSLILESASTNQTSMYLCASYTWTGSGGELFFGEGSRLTVL.

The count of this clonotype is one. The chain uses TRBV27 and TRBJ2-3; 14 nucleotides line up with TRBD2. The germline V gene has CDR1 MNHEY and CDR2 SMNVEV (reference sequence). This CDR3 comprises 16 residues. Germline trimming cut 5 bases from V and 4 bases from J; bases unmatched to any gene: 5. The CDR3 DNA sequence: TGTGCCAGCAGTACCTGGACTAGCGGGAGGCCAGATACGCAGTATTTT. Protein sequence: CASSTWTSGRPDTQYF.

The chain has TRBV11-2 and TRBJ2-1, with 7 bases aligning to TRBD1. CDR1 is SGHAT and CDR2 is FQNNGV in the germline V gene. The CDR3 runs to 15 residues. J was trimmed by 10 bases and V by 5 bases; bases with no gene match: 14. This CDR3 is CASSQRQGWTGEQFF. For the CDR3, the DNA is TGTGCCAGCAGCCAAAGACAGGGTTGGACCGGCGAGCAGTTCTTC.

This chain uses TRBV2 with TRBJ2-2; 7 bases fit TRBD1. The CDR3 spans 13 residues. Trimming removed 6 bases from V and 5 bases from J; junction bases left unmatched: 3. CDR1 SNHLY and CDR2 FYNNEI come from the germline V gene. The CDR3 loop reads CASRPRGTGELFF. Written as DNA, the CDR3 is TGTGCCAGCAGGCCCAGGGGGACCGGGGAGCTGTTTTTT.

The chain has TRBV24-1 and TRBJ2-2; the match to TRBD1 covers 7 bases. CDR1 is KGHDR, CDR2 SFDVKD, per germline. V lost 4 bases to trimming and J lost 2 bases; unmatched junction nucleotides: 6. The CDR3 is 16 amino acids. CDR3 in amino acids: CATSDHGTANTGELFF. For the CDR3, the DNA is TGTGCCACCAGTGACCACGGGACAGCTAACACCGGGGAGCTGTTTTTT.

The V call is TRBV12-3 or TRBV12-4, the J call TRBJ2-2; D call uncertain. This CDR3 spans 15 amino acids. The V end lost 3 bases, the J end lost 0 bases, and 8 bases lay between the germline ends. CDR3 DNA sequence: TGTGCCAGCAGTTTGGCCGGTGCGAACACCGGGGAGCTGTTTTTT. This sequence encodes CASSLAGANTGELFF.

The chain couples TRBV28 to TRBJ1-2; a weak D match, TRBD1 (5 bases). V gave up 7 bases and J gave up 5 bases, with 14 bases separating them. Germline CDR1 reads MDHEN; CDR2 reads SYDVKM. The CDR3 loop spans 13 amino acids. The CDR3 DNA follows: TGTGCCAGCACCCCCGGGACGCTTTATGGCTACACCTTC. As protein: CASTPGTLYGYTF.